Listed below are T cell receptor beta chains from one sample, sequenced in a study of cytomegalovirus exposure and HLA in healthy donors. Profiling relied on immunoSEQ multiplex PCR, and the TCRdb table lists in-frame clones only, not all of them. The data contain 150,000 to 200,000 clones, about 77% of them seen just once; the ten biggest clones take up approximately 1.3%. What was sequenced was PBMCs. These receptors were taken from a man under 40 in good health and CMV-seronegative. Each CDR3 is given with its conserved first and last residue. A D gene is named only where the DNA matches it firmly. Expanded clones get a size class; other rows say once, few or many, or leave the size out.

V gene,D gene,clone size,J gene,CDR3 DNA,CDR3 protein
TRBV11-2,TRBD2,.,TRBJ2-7,TGTGCCAGCAGCTTAGGAGCGGGGACGCCCTACGAGCAGTACTTC,CASSLGAGTPYEQYF
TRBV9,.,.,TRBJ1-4,TGTGCCAGCAGCCGGGGGGGGAATGAAAAACTGTTTTTT,CASSRGGNEKLFF
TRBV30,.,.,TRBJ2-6,TGTGCCTGGTTCGCGGCAGGGCCGCCTGGGGCCAACGTCCTGACTTTC,CAWFAAGPPGANVLTF
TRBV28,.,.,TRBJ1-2,TGTGCCAGCAGTTCACCCCAGTCCTATGGCTACACCTTC,CASSSPQSYGYTF
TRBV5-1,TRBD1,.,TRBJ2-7,TGCGCCAGCAGCTCGCAGGGGGCCTACGAGCAGTACTTC,CASSSQGAYEQYF
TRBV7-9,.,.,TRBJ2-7,TGTGCCAGCAGCCCCCCAGGGCCGTACGAGCAGTACTTC,CASSPPGPYEQYF
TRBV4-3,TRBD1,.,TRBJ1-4,TGCGCCAGCAGCCAAGGGGGGACAGGGGTAGGGGAAAAACTGTTTTTT,CASSQGGTGVGEKLFF
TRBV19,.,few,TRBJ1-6,TGTGCCAGTAGTCCCGACAGAAATTCACCCCTCCACTTT,CASSPDRNSPLHF
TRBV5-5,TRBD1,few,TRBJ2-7,TGTGCCAGCAGCTTGTTGGGACAGCGATACTACGAGCAGTACTTC,CASSLLGQRYYEQYF
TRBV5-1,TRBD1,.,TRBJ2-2,TGCGCCAGCAGCTTCAGCGGGACAGGGGGACCCCTGAACACCGGGGAGCTGTTTTTT,CASSFSGTGGPLNTGELFF
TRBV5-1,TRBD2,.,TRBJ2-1,TGCGCCAGCTATACAGGACTAGCGGGGGGTTTGGCGTTCTTC,CASYTGLAGGLAFF
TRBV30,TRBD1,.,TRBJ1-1,TGTGCCTGGAGTGCAGGACAGGGGGAATCTGAAGCTTTCTTT,CAWSAGQGESEAFF
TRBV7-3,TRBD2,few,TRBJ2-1,TGTGCCAGCAGCTTTTTAGCGGGGGGCCACAATGAGCAGTTCTTC,CASSFLAGGHNEQFF
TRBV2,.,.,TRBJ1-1,TGTGCCAGCGCGGGACCCGGGAGCACTGAAGCTTTCTTT,CASAGPGSTEAFF
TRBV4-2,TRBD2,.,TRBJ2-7,TGTGCCAGCAGCCTAGGGACTAGCGGAGCCTACGAGCAGTACTTC,CASSLGTSGAYEQYF